The 8 T cell receptor beta chains presented below share a single source sample, sequenced in a study of shared clonotypes between healthy human individuals. Clones were read by immunoSEQ multiplex PCR, and TCRdb kept only the in-frame ones, dropping some. The sample includes over a million clones, approximately 70% of them seen just once. Material: memory CD4+ T cells sorted from blood. Subset noted: CD45RA-negative fraction. These TCRs come from a man between 18 and 35 years old in good health.

This sequence joins TRBV9 and TRBJ1-5, with D tentatively TRBD1 (5 bases). Germline values: CDR1 SGDLS, CDR2 YYNGEE. V lost 3 bases to trimming and J lost 6 bases, with 10 bases between them. This CDR3 region has 13 residues. CDR3 sequence (DNA): TGTGCCAGCAGCGCGGGGGGGGGTCAGCCCCAGCATTTT. Translating it yields CASSAGGGQPQHF.

V and J are TRBV5-4 and TRBJ2-2; the match to TRBD2 covers 7 bases. The CDR3 consists of 15 residues. Germline assignment: CDR1 SGHNT and CDR2 YYREEE (reference sequence). The J segment lost 0 bases and the V segment lost 4 bases, leaving 3 bases of the junction unmatched. The CDR3: CASSKGTTNTGELFF. The CDR3 coding sequence is TGTGCCAGCAGCAAAGGGACTACGAACACCGGGGAGCTGTTTTTT.

The chain couples TRBV7-2 to TRBJ2-3; no definite D call. The CDR3 sequence is 13 residues long. Deletions cut 2 bases from V and 5 bases from J, with 8 bases between. CDR1 and CDR2 (germline): SGHTA, FQGNSA. CDR3 nucleotide sequence: TGTGCCAGCAGCTTACGGACGAGAGATACGCAGTATTTT. This gives the protein CASSLRTRDTQYF.

This chain uses TRBV2 with TRBJ2-7, with 7 bases identical to TRBD2. This CDR3 spans 14 amino acids. With V trimmed by 6 bases and J by 0 bases, 5 bases remained unmatched. CDR1 is SNHLY, CDR2 FYNNEI, per germline. The CDR3 bases are TGTGCCAGCAGCCTGCGGGAGAGCTCCTACGAGCAGTACTTC. Translating it yields CASSLRESSYEQYF.

This clone was observed a few times. The chain uses TRBV18 and TRBJ1-3; D is ambiguous. V lost 3 bases to trimming and J lost 3 bases, with 12 bases between them. The CDR3 extends over 15 amino acids. Germline V gene data show CDR1 as KGHSH and CDR2 as LQKENI. The CDR3 DNA reads TGTGCCAGCTCACCGACTCACCAGGATGGAAACACCATATATTTT. The encoded protein is CASSPTHQDGNTIYF. The complete variable domain, with remaining parts taken from reference TRBV18 and TRBJ1-3, reads NAGVMQNPRHLVRRRGQEARLRCSPMKGHSHVYWYRQLPEEGLKFMVYLQKENIIDESGMPKERFSAEFPKEGPSILRIQQVVRGDSAAYFCASSPTHQDGNTIYFGEGSWLTVV.

Turning to this clone: At one of its ends the junction is not consistent with the germline gene, which may arise from a read error. This chain uses TRBV7-9 with TRBJ2-4, with TRBD2 identical over 7 bases. The CDR3 spans 12 residues. CDR1 is SEHNR, CDR2 FQNEAQ, per germline (reference sequence). The chain's CDR3 is CASSSGLAVRKF. The CDR3 DNA is TGTGCCAGCAGCTCCGGGCTAGCGGTACGGAAATTC.

To note about this clone: The sample carries other DNA sequences with the same CDR3. The chain has TRBV19 and TRBJ1-5, with 8 bases lining up with TRBD1. Germline loops: CDR1 LNHDA, CDR2 SQIVND (reference sequence). Losses at the gene ends were 4 bases for V and 6 bases for J; bases not matched to a gene: 5. The CDR3 is 14 residues long. The CDR3 here is CASSTQGAGQPQHF. CDR3 bases: TGTGCCAGTAGTACGCAGGGGGCCGGTCAGCCCCAGCATTTT.

The J gene is TRBJ1-6, the V gene TRBV6-1; 7 bases map to TRBD1. CDR3 length equals 17 residues. V shed 4 bases and J 7 bases; nucleotides not matched to a gene: 13. Germline assignment: CDR1 MNHNS and CDR2 SASEGT. This CDR3 reads CASSGKYPQGQNSPLHF. The DNA for the CDR3 is TGTGCCAGCAGTGGAAAATACCCACAGGGGCAGAATTCACCCCTCCACTTT.